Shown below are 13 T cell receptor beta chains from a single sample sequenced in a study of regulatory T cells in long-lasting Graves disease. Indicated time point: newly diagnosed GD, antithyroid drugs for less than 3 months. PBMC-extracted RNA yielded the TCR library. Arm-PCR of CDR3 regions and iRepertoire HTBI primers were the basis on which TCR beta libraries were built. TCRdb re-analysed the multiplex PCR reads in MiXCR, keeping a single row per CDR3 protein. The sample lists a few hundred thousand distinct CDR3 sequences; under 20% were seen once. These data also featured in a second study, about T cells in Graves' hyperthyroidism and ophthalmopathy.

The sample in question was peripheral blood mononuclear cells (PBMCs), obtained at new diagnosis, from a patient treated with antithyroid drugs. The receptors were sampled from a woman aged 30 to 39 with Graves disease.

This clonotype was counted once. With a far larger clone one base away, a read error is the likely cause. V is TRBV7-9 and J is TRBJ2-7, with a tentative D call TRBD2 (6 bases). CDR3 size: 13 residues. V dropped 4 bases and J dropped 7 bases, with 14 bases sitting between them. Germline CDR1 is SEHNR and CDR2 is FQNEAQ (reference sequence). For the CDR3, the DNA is TGTGCCAGCAGCTCGGACGGAGGGAATGAGCAGTACTTC. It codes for CASSSDGGNEQYF.

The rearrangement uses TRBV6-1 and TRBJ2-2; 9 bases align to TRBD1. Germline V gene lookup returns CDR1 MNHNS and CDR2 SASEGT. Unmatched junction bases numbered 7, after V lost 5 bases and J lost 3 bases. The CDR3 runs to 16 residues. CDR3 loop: CASSPRDRVDTGELFF. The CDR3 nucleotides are TGTGCCAGCAGTCCCCGGGACAGGGTGGACACCGGGGAGCTGTTTTTT.

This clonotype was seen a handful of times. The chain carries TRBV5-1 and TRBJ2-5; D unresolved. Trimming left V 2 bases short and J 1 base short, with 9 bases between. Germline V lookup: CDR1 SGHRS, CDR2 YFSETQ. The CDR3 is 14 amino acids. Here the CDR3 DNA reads TGCGCCAGCAGCTTCACCGGGCCCCAAGAGACCCAGTACTTC. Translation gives CASSFTGPQETQYF.

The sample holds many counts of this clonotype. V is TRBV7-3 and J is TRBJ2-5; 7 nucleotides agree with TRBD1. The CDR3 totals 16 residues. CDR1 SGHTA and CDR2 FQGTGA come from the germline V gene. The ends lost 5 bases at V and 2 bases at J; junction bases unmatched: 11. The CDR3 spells CASSNQGPRGQETQYF. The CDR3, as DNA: TGTGCCAGCAGCAACCAGGGGCCCAGGGGGCAAGAGACCCAGTACTTC.

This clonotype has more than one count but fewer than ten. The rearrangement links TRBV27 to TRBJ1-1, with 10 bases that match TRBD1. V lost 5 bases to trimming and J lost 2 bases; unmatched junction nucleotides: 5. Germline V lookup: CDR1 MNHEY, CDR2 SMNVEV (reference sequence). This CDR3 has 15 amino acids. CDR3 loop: CASSRDRGSNTEAFF. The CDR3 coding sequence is TGTGCCAGCAGTCGGGACAGGGGATCTAACACTGAAGCTTTCTTT.

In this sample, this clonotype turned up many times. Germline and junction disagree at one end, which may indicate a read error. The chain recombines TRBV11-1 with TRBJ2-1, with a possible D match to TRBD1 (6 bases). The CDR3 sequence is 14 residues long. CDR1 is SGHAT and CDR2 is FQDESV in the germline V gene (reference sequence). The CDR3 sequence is CASSLDSSYSEQFF. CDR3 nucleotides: TGTGCCAGCAGCCTGGACAGCTCCTACAGTGAGCAGTTCTTC.

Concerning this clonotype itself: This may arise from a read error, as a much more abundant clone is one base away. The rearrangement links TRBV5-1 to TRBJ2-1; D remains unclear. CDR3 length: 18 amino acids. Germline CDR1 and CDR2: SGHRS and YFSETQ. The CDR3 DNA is TGCGCCAGCAGCTTGGTTTCTGGACGGCCCTCACACTACAATGAGCAGTCCTTC. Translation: CASSLVSGRPSHYNEQSF.

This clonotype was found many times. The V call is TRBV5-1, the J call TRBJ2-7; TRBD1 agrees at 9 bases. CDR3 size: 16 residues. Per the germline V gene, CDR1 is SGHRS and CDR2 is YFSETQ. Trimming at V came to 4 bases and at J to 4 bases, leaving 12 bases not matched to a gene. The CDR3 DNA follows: TGCGCCAGCAGCCTATACGTCCCGGGACAGGGATACGAGCAGTACTTC. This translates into CASSLYVPGQGYEQYF. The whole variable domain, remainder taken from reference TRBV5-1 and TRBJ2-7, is KAGVTQTPRYLIKTRGQQVTLSCSPISGHRSVSWYQQTPGQGLQFLFEYFSETQRNKGNFPGRFSGRQFSNSRSEMNVSTLELGDSALYLCASSLYVPGQGYEQYFGPGTRLTVT.

The CDR3 coding sequence is TGTGCCAGCAGTGCCCCTACAGGGGGGTACACTGAAGCTTTCTTT. Its translation is CASSAPTGGYTEAFF. The chain employs TRBV12-3 or TRBV12-4 and TRBJ1-1; TRBD1 agrees at 8 bases. The CDR3 runs 15 residues. Trimming removed 5 bases from V and 3 bases from J; junction bases left unmatched: 8.

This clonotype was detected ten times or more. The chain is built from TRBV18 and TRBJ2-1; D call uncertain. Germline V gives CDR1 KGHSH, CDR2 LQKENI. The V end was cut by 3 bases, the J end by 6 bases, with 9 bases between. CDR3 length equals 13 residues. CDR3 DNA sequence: TGTGCCAGCTCACCGGCCGGCGGCAATGAGCAGTTCTTC. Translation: CASSPAGGNEQFF.

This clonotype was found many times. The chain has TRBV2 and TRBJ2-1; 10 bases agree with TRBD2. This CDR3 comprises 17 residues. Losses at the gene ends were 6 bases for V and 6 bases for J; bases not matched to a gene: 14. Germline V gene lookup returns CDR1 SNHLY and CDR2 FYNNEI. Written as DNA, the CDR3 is TGTGCCAGCAGGCCAACTAGCGGGGCAGGAAGGCGCAATGAGCAGTTCTTC. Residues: CASRPTSGAGRRNEQFF. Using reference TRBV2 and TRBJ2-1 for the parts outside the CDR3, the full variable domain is EPEVTQTPSHQVTQMGQEVILRCVPISNHLYFYWYRQILGQKVEFLVSFYNNEISEKSEIFDDQFSVERPDGSNFTLKIRSTKLEDSAMYFCASRPTSGAGRRNEQFFGPGTRLTVL.

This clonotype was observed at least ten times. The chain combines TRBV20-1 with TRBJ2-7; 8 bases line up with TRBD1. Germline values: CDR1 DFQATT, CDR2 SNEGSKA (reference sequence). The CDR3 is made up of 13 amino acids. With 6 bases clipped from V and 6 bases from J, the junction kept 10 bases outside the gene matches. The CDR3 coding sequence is TGCAGTGCCGAGGACAGGGATTTTGGCGAGCAGTACTTC. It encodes CSAEDRDFGEQYF.

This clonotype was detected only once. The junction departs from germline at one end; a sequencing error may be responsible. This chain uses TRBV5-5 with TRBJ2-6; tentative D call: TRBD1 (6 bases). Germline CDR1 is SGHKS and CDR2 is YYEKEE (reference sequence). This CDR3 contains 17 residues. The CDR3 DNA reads TGTGCCGGCAGCTGGAGATACAGGGATCCTGGGGCCAACGTCCTGACTTTC. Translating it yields CAGSWRYRDPGANVLTF.